The sequence of this TCR beta chain was determined in a study of blood T cell repertoires in COVID-19. Across the whole study: Sources were T cells, B-cell-depleted T cells, or PBMCs; the material itself was cDNA or gDNA.

V was pared by 6 bases and J by 3 bases, with 14 bases of the junction left unmatched. CDR3 length equals 17 residues. CDR1 and CDR2 from the germline V gene are MDHEN and SYDVKM. In the original analysis: Amplifying reference gene primers gave estimates of nucleated cell counts. Clones were read by immunoSEQ multiplex PCR, and TCRdb kept only the in-frame ones, dropping some. The V and J calls and clone size are taken from that table; D and trimming were inferred from the DNA. The table includes about 180,000 clones, roughly nine tenths detected once. The V call is TRBV28, the J call TRBJ1-2, with 9 bases that match TRBD1. Sequencing was performed on peripheral blood. The clonotype comes from an older man with active or convalescent COVID-19. CDR3 DNA sequence: TGTGCCAGCAGGGAACGCCCCGGGACAGGGTTCGACTATGGCTACACCTTC. The encoded protein is CASRERPGTGFDYGYTF.